The present T cell receptor (beta chain) was sequenced within a study of cytomegalovirus exposure and HLA in healthy donors. Clones were read by immunoSEQ multiplex PCR, and TCRdb kept only the in-frame ones, dropping some. The table has about 56,000 clones, 85% to 95% seen once. From germline, CDR1 is MNHEY and CDR2 SMNVEV (reference sequence). With 7 bases clipped from V and 4 bases from J, the junction kept 3 bases outside the gene matches. CDR3 length equals 13 residues. Sequenced input: PBMCs. The TCR comes from a young woman in good health and CMV-seropositive. The chain is built from TRBV27 and TRBJ1-4; 7 nucleotides agree with TRBD1. DNA of the CDR3: TGTGCCAGCAAAGACAGGGTTAATGAAAAACTGTTTTTT. This sequence encodes CASKDRVNEKLFF.